This T cell receptor beta chain was profiled in a study of T cell responses to AZD1222 COVID-19 vaccine. General study results and limits: After the peak T cell response, and only then, were repertoires sampled.

Data came from immunoSEQ multiplex PCR; TCRdb stores just in-frame clones and leaves some out. The sample carries 95,000 to 150,000 clones, 70% to 90% recorded once. To note about this clone: The antigen remains undetermined.

Trimming took 0 bases from V and 15 from J, leaving 13 bases between them. Germline CDR1 and CDR2: SGHDT and YYEEEE. This CDR3 comprises 12 residues. Material: peripheral blood, obtained on day 0 of AZD1222 vaccination. This chain connects TRBV5-6 to TRBJ2-1; D uncertain. The TCR sequence derives from an adult in good health. CDR3: CASSLEQAMWFF. The CDR3 bases are TGTGCCAGCAGCTTGGAGCAGGCTATGTGGTTCTTC.